This T cell receptor (beta chain) originates from a study of blood T cell repertoires in COVID-19. In the study overall: Italy, Spain and the United States were the sources of the convalescent and acute COVID-19 samples. Sources were T cells, B-cell-depleted T cells, or PBMCs; the material itself was cDNA or gDNA.

As handled by the study authors: Reference gene primer amplification yielded estimated nucleated cell counts. The method was immunoSEQ multiplex PCR; TCRdb's version includes in-frame clones alone and lacks a portion of them. Clone size and the V and J calls come from that table; the DNA yielded D and trimming. The sample records tens of thousands of clones, approximately 90% being singletons. The V end was cut by 4 bases, the J end by 7 bases, with 19 bases between. The CDR3 is 15 residues long. Germline V gene lookup returns CDR1 SGHTA and CDR2 FQGNSA. The sample comprised peripheral blood. The chain is built from TRBV7-2 and TRBJ2-5; tentative D call: TRBD1 (6 bases). This clonotype was obtained from an elderly woman with acute or convalescent COVID-19. CDR3 protein: CASSSLKGDWVTQYF. CDR3 coding DNA: TGTGCCAGCAGCTCCCTAAAGGGGGATTGGGTGACCCAGTACTTC.